The sequence of this T cell receptor (beta chain) was determined in a study of T cells of healthy individuals. CDR1 is SGHTA, CDR2 FQGNSA, per germline. J gave up 5 bases and V 1 base, and 22 bases lay outside the gene matches. CDR3 length: 20 amino acids. TCRdb reanalysed the 5' RACE reads using MiXCR and keeps one entry per CDR3 protein. The sample carries some 100,000 distinct CDR3 sequences, roughly 15% recorded once. The table lists this clonotype with a few counts. The J gene is TRBJ2-7, the V gene TRBV7-2; 8 nucleotides line up with TRBD1. The source is a human donor in good health. CDR3 amino acids: CASSLVGWGRGLPSGNEQYF. The CDR3 DNA reads as TGTGCCAGCAGCTTAGTAGGTTGGGGCAGGGGGCTACCTTCTGGGAACGAGCAGTACTTC.